This paragraph reports one T cell receptor beta chain. TCRdb's table, derived via immunoSEQ multiplex PCR, lists solely in-frame clones and lacks some. The sample records 150,000 to 200,000 clones, under 90% being singletons. This sample is drawn from a study of blood T cell repertoires in COVID-19. V was shortened by 0 bases and J by 7 bases, with 17 bases between the two germline ends. CDR1 is SGDLS and CDR2 is YYNGEE in the germline V gene. This CDR3 is built from 17 residues. This clonotype originated in a woman aged 45-65 years who had recovered from COVID-19. The chain combines TRBV9 with TRBJ1-6; TRBD1 is a possible D gene (5 bases). The sequenced sample was PBMCs or T cells enriched from blood (not recorded which). CDR3 protein: CASSVDSGSSSNSPLHF. The CDR3 DNA reads TGTGCCAGCAGCGTAGACTCAGGGTCCTCTTCCAATTCACCCCTCCACTTT.